The clone carrying this T cell receptor (gamma chain) was detected ten times or more. Translating this DNA gives a protein that differs at residue 8 from the TCRdb one, which belongs to a much larger clone; a read error is likely, and the protein shown is this translation. Gammadelta T cells were flow-sorted from PBMC into Vgamma9/Vdelta2+ and Vdelta2-negative populations for bulk analysis. This sample is part of a study of γδ T cells in repeated Plasmodium falciparum infection. The CDR3 is 12 residues long. The junction had 6 bases not matched to a gene; V was cut back by 2 bases and J by 8 bases. CDR1 and CDR2 from the germline V gene are EGSNGY and YDSYNSKV. TCRdb re-called the multiplex PCR reads with CATT. The sample holds 20,000 to 30,000 gamma-chain clones, around 3% seen once.

This rearrangement joins TRGV2 to TRGJ1 or TRGJ2. Because TCRdb records no J gene, it was assigned here through a match of the DNA to germline. The clonotype comes from a pool of human donors (malaria-infected and uninfected, not separated). Material: gamma-delta T cells from blood. Here the CDR3 DNA reads TGTGCCACCTGGGACGTGGGCCATAAGAAACTCTTT. It encodes CATWDVGHKKLF.